The clone carrying this T cell receptor beta chain was recorded many times. As yet, its antigen is unknown. Full-length variable regions came from constant-region reverse primers plus semi-nested Nested Universal Primer A PCR. TCRdb re-derived calls from the 5' RACE reads in MiXCR, one entry per CDR3 protein. Of approximately 40,000 distinct CDR3 sequences listed, approximately 22% are singletons. The CDR3 has 17 amino acids. Germline lookup yields CDR1 SGHRS and CDR2 YFSETQ. The J segment lost 0 bases and the V segment lost 0 bases, leaving 6 bases of the junction unmatched. The study's findings and limits: Whole repertoires were not studied in the larger cohort, only one V-J beta rearrangement. Tumor Tregs overlapped most with tumor, then blood, naive CD4+ cells. Tumor memory CD4+ T cell TCR gene usage clustered with blood and lymph node memory CD4+ cells and lymph node naive CD4+ cells.

Tregs were sorted as CD4+CD25+CD127-/low cells. This chain links TRBV5-1 with TRBJ2-1, with TRBD2 identical over 7 bases. The clonotype comes from a female donor with breast cancer. The sequenced material came from Tregs sorted from blood. As DNA, the CDR3 is TGCGCCAGCAGCTTGGCTACTAGCGTAAGCTCCTACAATGAGCAGTTCTTC. Translating it yields CASSLATSVSSYNEQFF.